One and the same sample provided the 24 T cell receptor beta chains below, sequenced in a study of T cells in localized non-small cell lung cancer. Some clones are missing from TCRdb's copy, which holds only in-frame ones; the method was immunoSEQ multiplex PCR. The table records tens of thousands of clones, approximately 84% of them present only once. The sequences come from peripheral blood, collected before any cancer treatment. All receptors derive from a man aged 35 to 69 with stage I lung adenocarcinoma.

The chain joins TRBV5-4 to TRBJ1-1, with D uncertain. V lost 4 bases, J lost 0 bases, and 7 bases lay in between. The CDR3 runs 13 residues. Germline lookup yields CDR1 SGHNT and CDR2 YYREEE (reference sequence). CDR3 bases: TGTGCCAGCAGCGTTTCAATGAACACTGAAGCTTTCTTT. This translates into CASSVSMNTEAFF.

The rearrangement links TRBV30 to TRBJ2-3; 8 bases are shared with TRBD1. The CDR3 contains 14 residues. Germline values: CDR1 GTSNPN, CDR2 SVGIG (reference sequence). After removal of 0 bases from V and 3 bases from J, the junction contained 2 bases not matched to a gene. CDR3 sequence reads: CAWSVNRGTDTQYF. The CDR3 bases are TGTGCCTGGAGTGTTAACAGGGGGACAGATACGCAGTATTTT.

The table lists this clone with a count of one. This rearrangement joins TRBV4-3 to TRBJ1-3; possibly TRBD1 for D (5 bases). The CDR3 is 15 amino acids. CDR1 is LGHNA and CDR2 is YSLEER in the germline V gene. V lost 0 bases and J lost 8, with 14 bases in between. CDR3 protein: CASSQDRDPWYTIYF. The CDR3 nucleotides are TGCGCCAGCAGCCAAGATAGGGACCCGTGGTACACCATATATTTT.

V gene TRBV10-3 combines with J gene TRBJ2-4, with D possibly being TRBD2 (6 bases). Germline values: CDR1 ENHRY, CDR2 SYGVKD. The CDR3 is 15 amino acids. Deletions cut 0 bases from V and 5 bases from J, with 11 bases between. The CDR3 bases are TGTGCCATCAGTGAGTCGGGGGGTAGCCAAAACATTCAGTACTTC. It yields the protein CAISESGGSQNIQYF.

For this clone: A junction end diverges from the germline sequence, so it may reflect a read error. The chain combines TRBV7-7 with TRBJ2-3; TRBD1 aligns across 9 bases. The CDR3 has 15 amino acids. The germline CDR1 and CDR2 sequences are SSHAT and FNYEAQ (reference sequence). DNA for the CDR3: TGTGCTAGCAGCCTAGGGACAGGGAACACAGATACGCAGTATTTT. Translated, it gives CASSLGTGNTDTQYF.

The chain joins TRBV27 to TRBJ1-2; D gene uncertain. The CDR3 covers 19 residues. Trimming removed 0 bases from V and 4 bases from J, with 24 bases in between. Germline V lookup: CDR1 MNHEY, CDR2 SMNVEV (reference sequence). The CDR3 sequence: CASSLSFHRAPSGSYGYTF. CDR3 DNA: TGTGCCAGCAGTTTATCTTTCCACCGGGCCCCGTCGGGCAGCTATGGCTACACCTTC.

This CDR3 is CASSRDPGGNTIYF. CDR3 DNA sequence: TGTGCCAGCAGCCGAGATCCGGGGGGAAACACCATATATTTT. This sequence joins TRBV6-5 and TRBJ1-3, with no clear D. Germline CDR1 is MNHEY and CDR2 is SVGAGI. This CDR3 has 14 amino acids. V was trimmed by 6 bases and J by 4 bases, leaving 13 bases between them.

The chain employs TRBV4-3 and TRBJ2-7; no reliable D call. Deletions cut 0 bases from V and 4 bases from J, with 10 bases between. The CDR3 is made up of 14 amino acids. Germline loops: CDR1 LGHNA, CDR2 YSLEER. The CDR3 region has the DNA TGCGCCAGCAGCCAAGAGAACGGTGGGTACGAGCAGTACTTC. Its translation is CASSQENGGYEQYF.

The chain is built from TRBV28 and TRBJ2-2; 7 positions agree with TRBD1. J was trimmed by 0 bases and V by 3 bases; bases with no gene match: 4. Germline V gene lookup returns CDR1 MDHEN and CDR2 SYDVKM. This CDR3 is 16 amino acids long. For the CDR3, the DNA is TGTGCCAGCAGTTTTTGGACAGGACCGAACACCGGGGAGCTGTTTTTT. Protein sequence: CASSFWTGPNTGELFF.

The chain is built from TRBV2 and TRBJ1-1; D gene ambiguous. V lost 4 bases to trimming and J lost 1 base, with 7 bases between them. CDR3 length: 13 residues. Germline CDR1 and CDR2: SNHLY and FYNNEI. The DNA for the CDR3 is TGTGCCAGCAGTGGGCAGCAGAACACTGAAGCTTTCTTT. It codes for CASSGQQNTEAFF. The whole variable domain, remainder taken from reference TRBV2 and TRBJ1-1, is EPEVTQTPSHQVTQMGQEVILRCVPISNHLYFYWYRQILGQKVEFLVSFYNNEISEKSEIFDDQFSVERPDGSNFTLKIRSTKLEDSAMYFCASSGQQNTEAFFGQGTRLTVV.

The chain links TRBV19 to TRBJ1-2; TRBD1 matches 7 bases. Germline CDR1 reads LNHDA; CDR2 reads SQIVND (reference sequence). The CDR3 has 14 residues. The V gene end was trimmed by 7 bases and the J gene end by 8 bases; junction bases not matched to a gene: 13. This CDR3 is CASTRAQGSGGYTF. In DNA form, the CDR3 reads TGTGCCAGTACCCGAGCACAGGGGTCGGGCGGCTACACCTTC.

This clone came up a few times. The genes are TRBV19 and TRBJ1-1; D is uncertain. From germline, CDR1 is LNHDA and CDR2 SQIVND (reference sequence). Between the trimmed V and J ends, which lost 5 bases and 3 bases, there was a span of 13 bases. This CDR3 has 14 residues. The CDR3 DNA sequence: TGTGCCAGTAGTGTACAAGGAGCGGACACTGAAGCTTTCTTT. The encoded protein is CASSVQGADTEAFF.

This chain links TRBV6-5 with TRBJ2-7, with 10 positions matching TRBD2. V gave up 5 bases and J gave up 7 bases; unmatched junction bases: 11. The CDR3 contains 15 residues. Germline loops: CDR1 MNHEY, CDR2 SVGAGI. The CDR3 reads CASSNILAGLGEQYF. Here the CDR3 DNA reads TGTGCCAGCAGTAACATACTAGCGGGATTGGGAGAGCAGTACTTC.

The CDR3 nucleotides are TGTGCCAGCTCCCCATTAGACAGGGGGAACACCGGGGAGCTGTTTTTT. It yields the protein CASSPLDRGNTGELFF. The V and J genes are TRBV18 and TRBJ2-2, with 8 positions matching TRBD1. The junction had 7 bases not matched to a gene; V was cut back by 6 bases and J by 1 base. In germline, CDR1 is KGHSH, CDR2 LQKENI. The CDR3 is made up of 16 amino acids.

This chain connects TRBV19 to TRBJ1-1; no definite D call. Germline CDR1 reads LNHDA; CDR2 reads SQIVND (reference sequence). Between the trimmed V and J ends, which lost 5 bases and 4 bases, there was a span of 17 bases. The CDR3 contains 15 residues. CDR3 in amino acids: CASSVMDRLGTEAFF. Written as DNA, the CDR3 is TGTGCCAGTAGTGTAATGGACCGACTGGGCACTGAAGCTTTCTTT.

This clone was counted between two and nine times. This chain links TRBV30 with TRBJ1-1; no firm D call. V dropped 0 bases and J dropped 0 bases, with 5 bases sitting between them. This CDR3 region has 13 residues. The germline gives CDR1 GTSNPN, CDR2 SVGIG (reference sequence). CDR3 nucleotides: TGTGCCTGGAGTGTACGTCTGAACACTGAAGCTTTCTTT. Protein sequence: CAWSVRLNTEAFF.

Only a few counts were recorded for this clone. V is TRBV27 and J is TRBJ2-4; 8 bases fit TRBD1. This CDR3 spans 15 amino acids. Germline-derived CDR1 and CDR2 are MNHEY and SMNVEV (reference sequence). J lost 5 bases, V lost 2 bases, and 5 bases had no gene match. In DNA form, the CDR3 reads TGTGCCAGCAGTTTAGCGGGGACAGGTGAAAACATTCAGTACTTC. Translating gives CASSLAGTGENIQYF.

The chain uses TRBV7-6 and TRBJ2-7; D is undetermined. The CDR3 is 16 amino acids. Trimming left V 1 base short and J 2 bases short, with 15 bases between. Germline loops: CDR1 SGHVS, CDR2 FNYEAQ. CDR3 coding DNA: TGTGCCAGCAGCTTAGGAGCTACGTCCGGAGCCTACGAGCAGTACTTC. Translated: CASSLGATSGAYEQYF.

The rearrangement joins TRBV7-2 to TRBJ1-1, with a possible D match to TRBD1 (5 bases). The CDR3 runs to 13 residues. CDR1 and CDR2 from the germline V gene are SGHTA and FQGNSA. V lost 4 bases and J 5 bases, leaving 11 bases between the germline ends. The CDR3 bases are TGTGCCAGCAGCTCGACAGCGGGGACTGAAGCTTTCTTT. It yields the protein CASSSTAGTEAFF.

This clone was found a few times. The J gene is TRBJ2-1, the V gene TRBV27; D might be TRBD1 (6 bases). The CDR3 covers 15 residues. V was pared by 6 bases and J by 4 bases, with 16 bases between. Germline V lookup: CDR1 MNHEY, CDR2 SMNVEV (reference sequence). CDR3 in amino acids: CASRADSNYYNEQFF. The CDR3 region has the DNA TGTGCCAGCAGAGCGGACAGCAATTATTACAATGAGCAGTTCTTC.

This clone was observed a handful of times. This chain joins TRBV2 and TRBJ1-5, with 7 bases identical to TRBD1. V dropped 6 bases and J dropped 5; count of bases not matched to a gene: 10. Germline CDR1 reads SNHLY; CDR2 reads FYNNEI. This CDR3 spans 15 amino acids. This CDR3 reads CASRKDRTDHQPQHF. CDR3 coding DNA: TGTGCCAGCAGGAAGGACAGGACAGACCATCAGCCCCAGCATTTT.

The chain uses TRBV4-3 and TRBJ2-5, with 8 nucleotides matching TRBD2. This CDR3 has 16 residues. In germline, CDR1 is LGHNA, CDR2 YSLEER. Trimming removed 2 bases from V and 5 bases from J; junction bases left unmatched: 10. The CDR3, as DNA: TGCGCCAGCAGCCAATCGTCGGGGGGGCCGGAGGAGACCCAGTACTTC. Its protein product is CASSQSSGGPEETQYF.

CDR3 nucleotide sequence: TGTGCCAGCAGCAAAGAGGACCCCCCTGGAGGGTATAGCAATCAGCCCCAGCATTTT. Residues: CASSKEDPPGGYSNQPQHF. The chain employs TRBV21-1 and TRBJ1-5. TRBV21-1 constitutes a pseudogene. The CDR3 is 19 residues long.

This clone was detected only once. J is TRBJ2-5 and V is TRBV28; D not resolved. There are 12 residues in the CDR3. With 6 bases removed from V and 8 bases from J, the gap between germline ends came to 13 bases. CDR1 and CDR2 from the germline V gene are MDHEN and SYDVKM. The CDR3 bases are TGTGCCAGCAGCCCCTCCAAGAGAACCCAGTACTTC. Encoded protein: CASSPSKRTQYF. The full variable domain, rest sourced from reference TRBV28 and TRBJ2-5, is DVKVTQSSRYLVKRTGEKVFLECVQDMDHENMFWYRQDPGLGLRLIYFSYDVKMKEKGDIPEGYSVSREKKERFSLILESASTNQTSMYLCASSPSKRTQYFGPGTRLLVL.